These T cell receptor beta chains were read from a single sample in a study of circulating and synovial CD4+ cells in juvenile arthritis. The method was immunoSEQ multiplex PCR; TCRdb's version includes in-frame clones alone and lacks a portion of them. The table lists approximately 36,000 clones, about 94% of them singletons. Specimen: CD4+ T cells from blood. These receptors were obtained from a human donor with juvenile idiopathic arthritis. Each CDR3 is given with its conserved first and last residue. Fields, in order: V gene, J gene, D gene, clone size, CDR3 DNA, CDR3 protein. A D gene is named only where the DNA matches it firmly. Some rows have no size entry. The others give once, few or many, or a class for an expanded clone.

v_call: TRBV7-8
j_call: TRBJ2-1
d_call: TRBD2
clone_size: -
cdr3_nt: TGTGCCAGCAGCTTAGCCCATGGTAGCGGGGGGACGTACAATGAGCAGTTCTTC
cdr3_aa: CASSLAHGSGGTYNEQFF

v_call: TRBV5-4
j_call: TRBJ1-2
d_call: TRBD1
clone_size: -
cdr3_nt: TGTGCCAGCGGCGTCCCGGGACAGGGTAGCTACACCTTC
cdr3_aa: CASGVPGQGSYTF

v_call: TRBV7-3
j_call: TRBJ2-3
d_call: -
clone_size: -
cdr3_nt: TGTGCCAGCAGCCCTTACCCGGGTACGCAGTATTTT
cdr3_aa: CASSPYPGTQYF

v_call: TRBV4-3
j_call: TRBJ1-6
d_call: -
clone_size: -
cdr3_nt: TGCGCCAGCAGCCAAGTCACAGGGTTGCTTCCTAATTCACCCCTCCACTTT
cdr3_aa: CASSQVTGLLPNSPLHF

v_call: TRBV14
j_call: TRBJ1-1
d_call: -
clone_size: once
cdr3_nt: TGTGCCAGCAGCTACAAGGGGTTCACTGAAGCTTTCTTT
cdr3_aa: CASSYKGFTEAFF

v_call: TRBV18
j_call: TRBJ1-1
d_call: TRBD1
clone_size: -
cdr3_nt: TGTGCCAGCTCACCGGGAACAACAGGGGAGACTGAAGCTTTCTTT
cdr3_aa: CASSPGTTGETEAFF

v_call: TRBV19
j_call: TRBJ2-1
d_call: -
clone_size: once
cdr3_nt: TGTGCCAGTCGTTTCTCTGCACGCGATGAGCAGTTCTTC
cdr3_aa: CASRFSARDEQFF

v_call: TRBV9
j_call: TRBJ2-3
d_call: -
clone_size: -
cdr3_nt: TGTGCCAGCAGCGTAGGGCACGACACAGATACGCAGTATTTT
cdr3_aa: CASSVGHDTDTQYF

v_call: TRBV7-2
j_call: TRBJ1-6
d_call: TRBD1
clone_size: -
cdr3_nt: TGTGCCAGCAGCCCCCGGGACAGGGGAACTAATTCCCCCCTCCACTTT
cdr3_aa: CASSPRDRGTNSPLHF

v_call: TRBV29-1
j_call: TRBJ2-7
d_call: TRBD1
clone_size: -
cdr3_nt: TGCAGCGCCAAACCGGGACAGGGGGCCCTCGAGCAGTACTTC
cdr3_aa: CSAKPGQGALEQYF

v_call: TRBV30
j_call: TRBJ1-6
d_call: TRBD1
clone_size: -
cdr3_nt: TGTGCCTGGGGGACAGCGTATAATTCCCCCCTCCACTTT
cdr3_aa: CAWGTAYNSPLHF

v_call: TRBV7-3
j_call: TRBJ1-1
d_call: -
clone_size: -
cdr3_nt: TGTGCCAGCAGCTTAATGGGGGGAGGAAGGACTGAAGCTTTCTTT
cdr3_aa: CASSLMGGGRTEAFF

v_call: TRBV5-1
j_call: TRBJ1-1
d_call: -
clone_size: -
cdr3_nt: TGCGCCAGCAGCTTGACGGCAGGGTCGAACACTGAAGCTTTCTTT
cdr3_aa: CASSLTAGSNTEAFF

v_call: TRBV7-9
j_call: TRBJ1-2
d_call: -
clone_size: -
cdr3_nt: TGTGCCAGCAGCTTAGAGGTCAGGGTTACCTATGGCTACACCTTC
cdr3_aa: CASSLEVRVTYGYTF

v_call: TRBV7-2
j_call: TRBJ2-2
d_call: -
clone_size: -
cdr3_nt: TGTGCCAGCAGCCCCTCCGGGGGTCGGAACACCGGGGAGCTGTTTTTT
cdr3_aa: CASSPSGGRNTGELFF

v_call: TRBV5-6
j_call: TRBJ2-2
d_call: TRBD1
clone_size: -
cdr3_nt: TGTGCCAGCAGCCGACAGGGTTCTTTCGGGGAGCTGTTTTTT
cdr3_aa: CASSRQGSFGELFF

v_call: TRBV19
j_call: TRBJ2-3
d_call: -
clone_size: -
cdr3_nt: TGTGCCAGTAGTGTCCGCCTACGGACAGATACGCAGTATTTT
cdr3_aa: CASSVRLRTDTQYF

v_call: TRBV6-5
j_call: TRBJ2-5
d_call: TRBD2
clone_size: -
cdr3_nt: TGTGCCAGCAGTGGAAAGAGCGGGGGGGAGACCCAGTACTTC
cdr3_aa: CASSGKSGGETQYF

v_call: TRBV18
j_call: TRBJ1-1
d_call: -
clone_size: -
cdr3_nt: TGTGCCAGCTCACCAGGGGCCAACACTGAAGCTTTCTTT
cdr3_aa: CASSPGANTEAFF

v_call: TRBV4-3
j_call: TRBJ1-4
d_call: TRBD1
clone_size: few
cdr3_nt: TGCGCCAGCAGCGGGACAGGGTATGAAAAACTGTTTTTT
cdr3_aa: CASSGTGYEKLFF

v_call: TRBV2
j_call: TRBJ2-5
d_call: -
clone_size: -
cdr3_nt: TGTGCCAGCAGTGCAAGTATCGGCCACGGGGAGACCCAGTACTTC
cdr3_aa: CASSASIGHGETQYF

v_call: TRBV28
j_call: TRBJ2-3
d_call: -
clone_size: once
cdr3_nt: TGTGCCAGCAGTCCCATACAGGGTAGGGGCACAGATACGCAGTATTTT
cdr3_aa: CASSPIQGRGTDTQYF

v_call: TRBV4-1
j_call: TRBJ2-3
d_call: -
clone_size: once
cdr3_nt: TGCGCCAGCAGCCAACCGACTCAAAAGTCTAGCACAGATACGCAGTATTTT
cdr3_aa: CASSQPTQKSSTDTQYF

v_call: TRBV6-1
j_call: TRBJ1-2
d_call: -
clone_size: -
cdr3_nt: TGTGCCAGCAGTGTTTTAGGGGAAAACTATGGCTACACCTTC
cdr3_aa: CASSVLGENYGYTF

v_call: TRBV9
j_call: TRBJ2-3
d_call: -
clone_size: -
cdr3_nt: TGTGCCAGCAGCGTATTTTCGGAGAGTCTAGTTACGCAGTATTTT
cdr3_aa: CASSVFSESLVTQYF

v_call: TRBV30
j_call: TRBJ1-2
d_call: -
clone_size: -
cdr3_nt: TGTGCCTGGAGTGCGGGCAGGGGATCCTATGGCTACACCTTC
cdr3_aa: CAWSAGRGSYGYTF

v_call: TRBV7-3
j_call: TRBJ1-5
d_call: -
clone_size: -
cdr3_nt: TGTGCCAGCAGCCCCGAACCTGGAGTCGCCCAGCATTTT
cdr3_aa: CASSPEPGVAQHF

v_call: TRBV7-6
j_call: TRBJ1-1
d_call: TRBD1
clone_size: -
cdr3_nt: TGTGCCAGCAGCTCCCAGGGGGGACACAGGGGGATGAACACTGAAGCTTTCTTT
cdr3_aa: CASSSQGGHRGMNTEAFF

v_call: TRBV7-6
j_call: TRBJ1-5
d_call: -
clone_size: once
cdr3_nt: TGTGCCAGCAGCTTAGAACGCGGTAGCAATCAGCCCCAGCATTTT
cdr3_aa: CASSLERGSNQPQHF

v_call: TRBV7-2
j_call: TRBJ1-1
d_call: TRBD1
clone_size: once
cdr3_nt: TGTGCCAGCAGCTGGGCAGGGGGGCCGAACACTGAAGCTTTCTTT
cdr3_aa: CASSWAGGPNTEAFF

v_call: TRBV11-1
j_call: TRBJ2-7
d_call: -
clone_size: few
cdr3_nt: TGTGCCAGCAGCCAGATGGACAGCTCCTACGAGCAGTACTTC
cdr3_aa: CASSQMDSSYEQYF

v_call: TRBV7-9
j_call: TRBJ1-2
d_call: -
clone_size: -
cdr3_nt: TGTGCCAGCAGCGCAACACAGGGAAATGGCTACACCTTC
cdr3_aa: CASSATQGNGYTF

v_call: TRBV2
j_call: TRBJ2-7
d_call: -
clone_size: -
cdr3_nt: TGTGCCTCTCACCGGGACTTCCTTTACGAGCAGTACTTC
cdr3_aa: CASHRDFLYEQYF

v_call: TRBV5-1
j_call: TRBJ1-1
d_call: -
clone_size: -
cdr3_nt: TGCGCCAGCAGCCCCGGGTTACCGGCCTCTGAAGCTTTCTTT
cdr3_aa: CASSPGLPASEAFF

v_call: TRBV2
j_call: TRBJ2-4
d_call: TRBD1
clone_size: -
cdr3_nt: TGTGCCAGGAAGGACAGGGTGAAAAACATTCAGTACTTC
cdr3_aa: CARKDRVKNIQYF

v_call: TRBV11-1
j_call: TRBJ2-2
d_call: -
clone_size: -
cdr3_nt: TGTGCCAGCAGCTTAGGAGGATCGGGATTCGGGGAGCTGTTTTTT
cdr3_aa: CASSLGGSGFGELFF

v_call: TRBV19
j_call: TRBJ2-4
d_call: TRBD1
clone_size: -
cdr3_nt: TGTGCCAGTACTGGGACAGGGGACCCCAAAAACATTCAGTACTTC
cdr3_aa: CASTGTGDPKNIQYF

v_call: TRBV5-4
j_call: TRBJ2-3
d_call: -
clone_size: -
cdr3_nt: TGTGCCAGCAGCGTCCGGACCGACGGGGCAGATACGCAGTATTTT
cdr3_aa: CASSVRTDGADTQYF

v_call: TRBV14
j_call: TRBJ2-5
d_call: -
clone_size: -
cdr3_nt: TGTGCCAGCAGCCCAGACGTGGGGGGACAAGAGACCCAGTACTTC
cdr3_aa: CASSPDVGGQETQYF

v_call: TRBV2
j_call: TRBJ1-6
d_call: TRBD1
clone_size: -
cdr3_nt: TGTGCCAGCAGTACGGGACAGTTGTTAGGTTCACCCCTCCACTTT
cdr3_aa: CASSTGQLLGSPLHF

v_call: TRBV20-1
j_call: TRBJ1-4
d_call: -
clone_size: -
cdr3_nt: TGCAGTGCTAAATCAGCGGAAAAACTGTTTTTT
cdr3_aa: CSAKSAEKLFF

v_call: TRBV6-5
j_call: TRBJ1-2
d_call: -
clone_size: -
cdr3_nt: TGTGCCAGCAGCCCCGTGGGGGGGGCCTATGGCTACACCTTC
cdr3_aa: CASSPVGGAYGYTF

v_call: TRBV7-2
j_call: TRBJ2-5
d_call: TRBD2
clone_size: -
cdr3_nt: TGTGCCAGCAGCCCTAAGGGACTAGCGGGGGAAGAGACCCAGTACTTC
cdr3_aa: CASSPKGLAGEETQYF

v_call: TRBV5-1
j_call: TRBJ2-7
d_call: TRBD1
clone_size: once
cdr3_nt: TGCGCCAGCAGCTTCGGTCGACAGGGAATCTACGAGCAGTACTTC
cdr3_aa: CASSFGRQGIYEQYF

v_call: TRBV10-3
j_call: TRBJ2-7
d_call: TRBD2
clone_size: -
cdr3_nt: TGTGCCATCAGCTCCCCTAGCGGGGGGTTCTACGAGCAGTACTTC
cdr3_aa: CAISSPSGGFYEQYF

v_call: TRBV15
j_call: TRBJ2-1
d_call: TRBD1
clone_size: -
cdr3_nt: TGTGCCACCAGCAGGGCAGGGGGCCCGTACAATGAGCAGTTCTTC
cdr3_aa: CATSRAGGPYNEQFF

v_call: TRBV4-3
j_call: TRBJ1-2
d_call: -
clone_size: -
cdr3_nt: TGCGCCAGCAGCCAAGGGGCAGCCTATGGCTACACCTTC
cdr3_aa: CASSQGAAYGYTF

v_call: TRBV4-1
j_call: TRBJ2-6
d_call: TRBD1
clone_size: -
cdr3_nt: TGCGCCAGCAGCCAAGCTACAGGGGGCAGGTCTGGGGCCAACGTCCTGACTTTC
cdr3_aa: CASSQATGGRSGANVLTF

v_call: TRBV2
j_call: TRBJ2-6
d_call: -
clone_size: -
cdr3_nt: TGTGCCAGCACCCAGGGCCCTGGGGCCAACGTCCTGACTTTC
cdr3_aa: CASTQGPGANVLTF

v_call: TRBV10-3
j_call: TRBJ1-5
d_call: -
clone_size: -
cdr3_nt: TGTGCCATCAGGAGCCCCGGGGATCAGCCCCAGCATTTT
cdr3_aa: CAIRSPGDQPQHF